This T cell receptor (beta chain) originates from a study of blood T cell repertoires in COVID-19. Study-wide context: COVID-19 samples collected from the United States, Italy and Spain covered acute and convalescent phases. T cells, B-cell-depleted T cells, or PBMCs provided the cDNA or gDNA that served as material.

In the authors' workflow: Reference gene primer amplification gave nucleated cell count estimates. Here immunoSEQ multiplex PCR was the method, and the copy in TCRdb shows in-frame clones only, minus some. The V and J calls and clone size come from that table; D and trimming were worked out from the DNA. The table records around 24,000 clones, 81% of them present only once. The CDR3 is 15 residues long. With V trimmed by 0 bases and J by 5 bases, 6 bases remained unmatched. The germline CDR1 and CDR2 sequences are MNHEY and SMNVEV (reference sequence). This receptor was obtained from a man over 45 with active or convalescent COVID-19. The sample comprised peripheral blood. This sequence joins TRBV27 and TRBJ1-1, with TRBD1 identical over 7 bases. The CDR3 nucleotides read TGTGCCAGCAGTTTATCGACCAGGGGGAATACTGAAGCTTTCTTT. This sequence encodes CASSLSTRGNTEAFF.